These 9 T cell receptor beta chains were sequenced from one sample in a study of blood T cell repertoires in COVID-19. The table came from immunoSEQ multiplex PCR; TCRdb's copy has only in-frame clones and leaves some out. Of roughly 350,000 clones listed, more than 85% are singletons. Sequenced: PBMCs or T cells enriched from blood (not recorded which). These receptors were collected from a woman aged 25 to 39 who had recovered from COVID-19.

The chain's CDR3 is CASRAGLAGKNTGELFF. The CDR3 DNA reads TGTGCCAGCAGAGCTGGACTAGCGGGCAAAAACACCGGGGAGCTGTTTTTT. The chain combines TRBV7-6 with TRBJ2-2, with 11 bases aligning to TRBD2. V lost 6 bases and J lost 2; bases outside the gene matches: 8. Germline values: CDR1 SGHVS, CDR2 FNYEAQ. The CDR3 covers 17 residues. The full variable domain, in which reference TRBV7-6 and TRBJ2-2 provide the parts outside the CDR3, is GAGVSQSPRYKVTKRGQDVALRCDPISGHVSLYWYRQALGQGPEFLTYFNYEAQQDKSGLPNDRFSAERPEGSISTLTIQRTEQRDSAMYRCASRAGLAGKNTGELFFGEGSRLTVL.

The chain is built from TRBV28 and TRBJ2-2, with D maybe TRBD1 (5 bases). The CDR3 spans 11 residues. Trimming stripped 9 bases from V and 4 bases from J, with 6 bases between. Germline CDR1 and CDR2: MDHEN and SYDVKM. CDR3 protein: CASRGTGELFF. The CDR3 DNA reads TGTGCCAGTAGGGGCACCGGGGAGCTGTTTTTT.

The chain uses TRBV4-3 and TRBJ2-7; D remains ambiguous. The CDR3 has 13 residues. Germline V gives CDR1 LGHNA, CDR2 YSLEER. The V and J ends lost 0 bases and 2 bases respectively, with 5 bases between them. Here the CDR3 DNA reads TGCGCCAGCAGCCAAGAGACAACCTACGAGCAGTACTTC. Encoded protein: CASSQETTYEQYF.

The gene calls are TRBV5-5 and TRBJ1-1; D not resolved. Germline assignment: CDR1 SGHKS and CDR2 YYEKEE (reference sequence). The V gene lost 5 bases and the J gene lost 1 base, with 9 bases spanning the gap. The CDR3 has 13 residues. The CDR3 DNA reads TGTGCCAGCAGTTACGCGGGGAACACTGAAGCTTTCTTT. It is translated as CASSYAGNTEAFF.

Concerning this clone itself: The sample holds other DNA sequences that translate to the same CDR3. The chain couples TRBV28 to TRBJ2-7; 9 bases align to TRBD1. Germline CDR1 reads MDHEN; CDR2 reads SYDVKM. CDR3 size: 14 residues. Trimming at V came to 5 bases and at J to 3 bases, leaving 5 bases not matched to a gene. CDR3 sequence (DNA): TGTGCCAGCAGTCTAGGACAGGGGATCTACGAGCAGTACTTC. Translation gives CASSLGQGIYEQYF.

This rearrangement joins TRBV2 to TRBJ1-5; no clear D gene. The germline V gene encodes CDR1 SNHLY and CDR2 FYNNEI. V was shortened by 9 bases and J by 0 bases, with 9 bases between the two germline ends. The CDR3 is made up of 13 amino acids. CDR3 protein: CASRAYSNQPQHF. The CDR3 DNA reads TGTGCCAGTCGTGCGTATAGCAATCAGCCCCAGCATTTT.

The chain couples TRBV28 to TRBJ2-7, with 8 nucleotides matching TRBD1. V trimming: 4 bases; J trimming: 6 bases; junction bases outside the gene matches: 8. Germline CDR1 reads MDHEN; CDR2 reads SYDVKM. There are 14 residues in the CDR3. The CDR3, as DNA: TGTGCCAGCAGTTCAACCGGGACAGGCAGCGAGCAGTACTTC. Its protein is CASSSTGTGSEQYF.

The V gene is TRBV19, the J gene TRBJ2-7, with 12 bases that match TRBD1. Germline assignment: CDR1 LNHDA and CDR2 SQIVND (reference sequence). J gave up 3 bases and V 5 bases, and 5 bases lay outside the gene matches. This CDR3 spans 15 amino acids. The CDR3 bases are TGTGCCAGTAGTCCCGGGACAGGGGGCTTCTACGAGCAGTACTTC. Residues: CASSPGTGGFYEQYF.

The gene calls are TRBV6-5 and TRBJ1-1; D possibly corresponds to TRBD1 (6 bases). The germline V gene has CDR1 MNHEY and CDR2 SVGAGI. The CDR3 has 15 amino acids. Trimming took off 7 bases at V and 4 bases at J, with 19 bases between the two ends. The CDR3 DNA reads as TGTGCCAGCAAACCAGCCGGGACACGTTCCACTGAAGCTTTCTTT. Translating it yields CASKPAGTRSTEAFF.